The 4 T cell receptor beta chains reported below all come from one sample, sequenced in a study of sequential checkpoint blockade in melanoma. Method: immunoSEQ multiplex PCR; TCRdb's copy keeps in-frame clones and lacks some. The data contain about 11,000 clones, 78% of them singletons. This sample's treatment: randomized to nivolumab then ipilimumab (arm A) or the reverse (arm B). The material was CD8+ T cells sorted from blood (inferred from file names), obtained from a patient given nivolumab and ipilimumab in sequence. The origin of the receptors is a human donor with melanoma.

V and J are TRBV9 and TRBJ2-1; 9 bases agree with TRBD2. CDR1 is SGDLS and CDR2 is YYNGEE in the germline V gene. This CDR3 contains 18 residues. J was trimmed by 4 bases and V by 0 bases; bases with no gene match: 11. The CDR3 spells CASSVDSSGILPYNEQFF. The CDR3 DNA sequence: TGTGCCAGCAGCGTAGATTCTAGCGGGATATTACCTTACAATGAGCAGTTCTTC.

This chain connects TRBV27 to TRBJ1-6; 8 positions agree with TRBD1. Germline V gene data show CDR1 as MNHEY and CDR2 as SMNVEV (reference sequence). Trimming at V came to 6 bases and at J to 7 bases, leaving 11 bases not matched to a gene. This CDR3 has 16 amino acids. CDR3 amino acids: CASSYTRQGWNSPLHF. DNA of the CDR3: TGTGCCAGCAGCTACACCCGACAGGGGTGGAATTCACCCCTCCACTTT.

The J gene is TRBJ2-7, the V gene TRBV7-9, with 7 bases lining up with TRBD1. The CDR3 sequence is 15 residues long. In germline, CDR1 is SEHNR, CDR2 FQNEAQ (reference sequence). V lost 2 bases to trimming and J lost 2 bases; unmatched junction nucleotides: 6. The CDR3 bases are TGTGCCAGCAGCTTACCCCGGGACAGTACCTACGAGCAGTACTTC. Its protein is CASSLPRDSTYEQYF.

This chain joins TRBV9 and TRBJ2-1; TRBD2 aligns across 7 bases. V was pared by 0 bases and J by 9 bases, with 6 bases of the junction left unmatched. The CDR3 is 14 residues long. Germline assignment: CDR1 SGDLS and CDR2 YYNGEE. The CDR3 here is CASSVVASGVEQFF. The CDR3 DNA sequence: TGTGCCAGCAGCGTAGTGGCTAGCGGAGTTGAGCAGTTCTTC.